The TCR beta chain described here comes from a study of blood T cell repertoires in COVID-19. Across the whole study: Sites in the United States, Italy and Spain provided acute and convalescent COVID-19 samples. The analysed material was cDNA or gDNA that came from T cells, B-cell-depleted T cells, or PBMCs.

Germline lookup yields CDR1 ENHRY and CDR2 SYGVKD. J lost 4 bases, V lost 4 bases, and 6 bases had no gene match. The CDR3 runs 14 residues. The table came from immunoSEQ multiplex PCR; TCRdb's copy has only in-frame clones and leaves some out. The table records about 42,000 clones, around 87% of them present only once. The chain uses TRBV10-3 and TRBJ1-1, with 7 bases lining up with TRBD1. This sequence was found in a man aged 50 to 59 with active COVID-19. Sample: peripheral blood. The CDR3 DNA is TGTGCCATCAGTGTTAAGGGGGCAGGCACTGAAGCTTTCTTT. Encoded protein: CAISVKGAGTEAFF.